The next 18 T cell receptor beta chains were all read from a single sample in a study of blood T cells in healthy people across ages. Primers used in a second PCR of about 7 to 12 cycles were a sample-barcoded 5' primer and a J-beta primer mix. TCRdb redid the calling of the 5' RACE reads with MiXCR, one entry per CDR3 protein. Among a few hundred thousand distinct CDR3 sequences listed, more than 45% were seen once. The sequencing sample was made of blood. The source is a man between 60 and 70 years old in good health.

This chain connects TRBV7-3 to TRBJ2-3; the D gene is possibly TRBD1 (6 bases). Germline CDR1 reads SGHTA; CDR2 reads FQGTGA. The CDR3 runs 13 residues. V dropped 5 bases and J dropped 6 bases, with 12 bases sitting between them. CDR3 residues: CASSPGVRDTQYF. The CDR3 nucleotides read TGTGCCAGCAGCCCAGGGGTCCGGGATACGCAGTATTTT. The full variable domain, its missing parts supplied by reference TRBV7-3 and TRBJ2-3, is GAGVSQTPSNKVTEKGKYVELRCDPISGHTALYWYRQSLGQGPEFLIYFQGTGAADDSGLPNDRFFAVRPEGSVSTLKIQRTERGDSAVYLCASSPGVRDTQYFGPGTRLTVL.

The chain is built from TRBV5-1 and TRBJ2-7, with 12 bases matching TRBD2. The J call is doubtful: the DNA matches TRBJ2-5 better. CDR3 length: 15 residues. From germline, CDR1 is SGHRS and CDR2 YFSETQ. The CDR3 sequence is CASSMTSGGAVTQYF. In DNA form, the CDR3 reads TGCGCCAGCAGCATGACTAGCGGGGGTGCGGTGACCCAGTACTTC.

This clonotype was seen a few times. The chain employs TRBV3-1 and TRBJ2-1; D possibly corresponds to TRBD2 (6 bases). The CDR3 runs to 16 residues. Trimming removed 0 bases from V and 5 bases from J, with 14 bases in between. Germline V gene data show CDR1 as LGHDT and CDR2 as YNNKEL (reference sequence). The CDR3 sequence is CASSQDLGGPNNEQFF. The CDR3 DNA sequence: TGTGCCAGCAGCCAAGACTTGGGGGGACCTAACAATGAGCAGTTCTTC.

On this clonotype itself: A single base separates this from a much larger clone, so it may be a read error. This chain links TRBV7-2 with TRBJ1-1; D is undetermined. The germline V gene encodes CDR1 SGHTA and CDR2 FQGNSA. V dropped 0 bases and J dropped 1 base, with 6 bases sitting between them. This CDR3 region has 14 residues. CDR3 nucleotides: TGTGCCAGCAGCTTAGCCTGGGGGAACACTGAAGCTTTCTTT. Translation: CASSLAWGNTEAFF.

This clonotype was counted many times. The CDR3 loop reads CASSWGGSSSPLHF. CDR3 in DNA: TGTGCCAGCTCCTGGGGAGGGTCGAGTTCACCCCTCCACTTT. This chain uses TRBV6-2 or TRBV6-3 with TRBJ1-6, with unresolved D. CDR1 is MNHEY and CDR2 is SVGEGT in the germline V gene. This CDR3 has 14 amino acids. The V gene lost 8 bases and the J gene lost 9 bases, with 17 bases spanning the gap.

The V call is TRBV9, the J call TRBJ2-7; possibly TRBD2 for D (6 bases). The CDR3 is 13 residues long. Germline CDR1 SGDLS, CDR2 YYNGEE. V lost 0 bases and J lost 3, with 7 bases in between. The CDR3 nucleotides read TGTGCCAGCAGCGTAGCGGGGGACTACGAGCAGTACTTC. Amino acid sequence: CASSVAGDYEQYF.

Worth noting for this clonotype: At one end the junction does not follow the germline gene, possibly because of a read error. This chain joins TRBV11-3 and TRBJ2-1; 7 bases align to TRBD2. This CDR3 is 16 amino acids long. The germline gives CDR1 SGHNT, CDR2 YENEEA. The CDR3 reads CASSAGVTSSYNGQFF. The CDR3 DNA is TGTGCCAGCAGCGCCGGGGTGACTAGCTCCTACAATGGGCAGTTCTTC.

The chain carries TRBV10-1 and TRBJ2-5; unclear D gene. The J call is in doubt because the DNA end fits TRBJ2-7 better. Germline assignment: CDR1 WNHNN and CDR2 SYGVQD (reference sequence). There are 16 residues in the CDR3. The CDR3 sequence: CASSEIRSLSSYEQYF. The CDR3 coding sequence is TGCGCCAGCAGTGAAATTAGGTCCCTGTCTAGCTACGAGCAGTACTTC.

The rearrangement joins TRBV20-1 to TRBJ2-7; D remains ambiguous. The CDR3 sequence is 14 residues long. Germline CDR1 and CDR2: DFQATT and SNEGSKA (reference sequence). Trimming removed 0 bases from V and 4 bases from J, with 13 bases in between. Here the CDR3 DNA reads TGCAGTGCTAGAGATCGTGGTAGCAGGTACGAGCAGTACTTC. This encodes CSARDRGSRYEQYF.

V is TRBV20-1 and J is TRBJ2-7; D ambiguous. The V and J ends lost 0 bases and 4 bases respectively, with 10 bases between them. Germline V gives CDR1 DFQATT, CDR2 SNEGSKA (reference sequence). CDR3 length: 13 amino acids. CDR3 coding DNA: TGCAGTGCTAGAGATCAGCGTAAATACGAGCAGTACTTC. This sequence encodes CSARDQRKYEQYF.

The chain couples TRBV24-1 to TRBJ1-2; 9 bases agree with TRBD1. This CDR3 is built from 14 residues. Trimming removed 2 bases from V and 3 bases from J; junction bases left unmatched: 0. CDR1 and CDR2 (germline): KGHDR, SFDVKD. CDR3 sequence (DNA): TGTGCCACCAGTGATTGGGACAGGGACTATGGCTACACCTTC. Residues: CATSDWDRDYGYTF.

The chain has TRBV3-1 and TRBJ2-3; no reliable D call. Between the trimmed V and J ends, which lost 4 bases and 8 bases, there was a span of 13 bases. Germline V gives CDR1 LGHDT, CDR2 YNNKEL (reference sequence). The CDR3 has 13 residues. The CDR3 here is CASSLVEHGTQYF. In DNA, the CDR3 is TGTGCCAGCAGCCTGGTGGAGCACGGTACGCAGTATTTT.

The chain combines TRBV4-2 with TRBJ2-4; TRBD1 aligns across 11 bases. The J call may be faulty, since TRBJ2-7 better matches the DNA end. The germline gives CDR1 LGHNA, CDR2 YNFKEQ. This CDR3 contains 17 residues. The CDR3 reads CASSQGRGGQGAYEQYF. The CDR3 nucleotides read TGTGCCAGCAGCCAAGGCAGGGGGGGACAGGGGGCCTACGAGCAGTACTTC.

The V call is TRBV10-3, the J call TRBJ2-3, with 7 positions matching TRBD2. V shed 3 bases, J shed 5 bases, and the junction held 8 bases outside the gene matches. CDR1 and CDR2 from the germline V gene are ENHRY and SYGVKD. The length of the CDR3 is 15 residues. The CDR3 bases are TGTGCCATCAGTGATTTGCGGGAGCGGGTAGATACGCAGTATTTT. This encodes CAISDLRERVDTQYF.

This clonotype was recorded at least ten times. The chain has TRBV14 and TRBJ1-2; D ambiguous. Germline CDR1 and CDR2: SGHDN and FVKESK. V was pared by 5 bases and J by 4 bases, with 14 bases between. The CDR3 loop spans 14 amino acids. CDR3: CASSDQTTTYGYTF. In nucleotides, the CDR3 is TGTGCCAGCAGCGATCAGACGACTACCTATGGCTACACCTTC.

This clonotype showed up just a few times. The chain uses TRBV12-3 or TRBV12-4 and TRBJ1-2, with TRBD1 matching 8 bases. The CDR3 runs 13 residues. V lost 3 bases to trimming and J lost 7 bases; unmatched junction nucleotides: 4. CDR3 region: CASSLTDRGGYTF. The CDR3 DNA reads as TGTGCCAGCAGTTTGACCGACAGGGGTGGCTACACCTTC.

On this clonotype itself: Given a much more abundant clone one base away, this may be a read error. V and J are TRBV27 and TRBJ1-5, with unresolved D. Per germline, CDR1 MNHEY and CDR2 SMNVEV (reference sequence). The CDR3 length is 14 residues. Trimming removed 3 bases from V and 1 base from J, with 7 bases in between. The CDR3 DNA follows: TGTGCCAGCAGTTTGGGCGAGAGCAATCAGCCCCAGCATTTT. Translating it yields CASSLGESNQPQHF.

The J gene is TRBJ2-7, the V gene TRBV10-1, with D uncertain. CDR3 size: 14 residues. In germline, CDR1 is WNHNN, CDR2 SYGVQD (reference sequence). V was clipped by 9 bases and J by 0 bases, with 15 bases between them. The CDR3 nucleotides read TGCGCCAGTCCGACTTTCCGGATCTCCTACGAGCAGTACTTC. This gives the protein CASPTFRISYEQYF.